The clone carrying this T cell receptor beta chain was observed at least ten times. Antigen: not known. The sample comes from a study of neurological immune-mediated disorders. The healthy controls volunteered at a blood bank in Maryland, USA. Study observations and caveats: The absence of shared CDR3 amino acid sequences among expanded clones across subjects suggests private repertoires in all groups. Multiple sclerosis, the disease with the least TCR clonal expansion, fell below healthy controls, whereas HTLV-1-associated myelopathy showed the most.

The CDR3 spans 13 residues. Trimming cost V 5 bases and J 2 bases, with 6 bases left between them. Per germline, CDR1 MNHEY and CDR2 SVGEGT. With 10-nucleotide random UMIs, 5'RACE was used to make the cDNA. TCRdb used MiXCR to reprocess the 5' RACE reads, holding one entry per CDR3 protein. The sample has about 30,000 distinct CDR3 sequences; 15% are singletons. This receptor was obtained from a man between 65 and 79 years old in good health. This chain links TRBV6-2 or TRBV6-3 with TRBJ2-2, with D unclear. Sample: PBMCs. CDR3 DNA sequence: TGTGCCAGCAGTGACATCAACACCGGGGAGCTGTTTTTT. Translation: CASSDINTGELFF.